Following are 9 T cell receptor beta chains from one sample sequenced in a study of molecular identifiers for immune sequencing clone quantification. One entry per CDR3 protein, called by TCRdb with MiXCR from the PCR reads. The data show more than 450,000 distinct CDR3 sequences, with 20% to 25% seen just once and approximately 0.84% held by the top ten. Sequenced material: naive CD8+ T cells from blood, with Jurkat cell RNA spiked in. Indicated subset: FACS-sorted CD8+CD4-CCR7+CD45RA+ naive T cells. These receptors were collected from a human donor in good health. Some libraries in this study had Jurkat cell RNA spiked in.

The chain combines TRBV19 with TRBJ1-6; tentative D call: TRBD1 (5 bases). Trimming removed 5 bases at V and 7 bases at J, with 12 bases between. Per the germline V gene, CDR1 is LNHDA and CDR2 is SQIVND (reference sequence). The CDR3 is 14 amino acids. The CDR3 bases are TGTGCCAGTAGTTCGGCGTGGGGGAATTCACCCCTCCACTTT. This encodes CASSSAWGNSPLHF.

J is TRBJ1-5 and V is TRBV5-1; unclear D gene. V lost 0 bases and J lost 0, with 7 bases in between. The CDR3 consists of 15 residues. The germline V gene encodes CDR1 SGHRS and CDR2 YFSETQ. CDR3 in amino acids: CASSLGVGSNQPQHF. The CDR3 DNA reads TGCGCCAGCAGCTTGGGAGTGGGTAGCAATCAGCCCCAGCATTTT.

In DNA form, the CDR3 reads TGTGCCAGCAGTAAGCCCGAGTATCCTGGCTACACCTTC. This sequence encodes CASSKPEYPGYTF. V is TRBV21-1 and J is TRBJ1-2. TRBV21-1 is flagged as a pseudogene. The CDR3 length is 13 residues.

The chain recombines TRBV7-2 with TRBJ2-3; 8 bases are a match to TRBD2. The trim removed 2 bases at V and 6 bases at J, leaving 10 bases unmatched. Germline assignment: CDR1 SGHTA and CDR2 FQGNSA. The CDR3 consists of 16 residues. Written as DNA, the CDR3 is TGTGCCAGCAGCTTAATTAAGCGGGGGCCGACGGATACGCAGTATTTT. It yields the protein CASSLIKRGPTDTQYF.

About this clonotype itself: The junction does not match germline at one end; this may be a read error. V gene TRBV18 combines with J gene TRBJ2-1, with D uncertain. The CDR3 has 14 amino acids. CDR1 is KGHSH, CDR2 LQKENI, per germline. CDR3 region: CANSPDPLSNEQFF. CDR3 sequence (DNA): TGTGCCAACTCACCCGACCCCCTGAGCAATGAGCAGTTCTTC. The full variable domain, rest sourced from reference TRBV18 and TRBJ2-1, is NAGVMQNPRHLVRRRGQEARLRCSPMKGHSHVYWYRQLPEEGLKFMVYLQKENIIDESGMPKERFSAEFPKEGPSILRIQQVVRGDSAAYFCANSPDPLSNEQFFGPGTRLTVL.

This clonotype was detected ten times or more. The V call is TRBV25-1, the J call TRBJ2-6; D tentatively fits TRBD1 or TRBD2 (5 bases each). Looked up from germline, CDR1 is MGHDK and CDR2 is SYGVNS. CDR3 length: 17 residues. Trimming took off 3 bases at V and 0 bases at J, with 12 bases between the two ends. CDR3 sequence (DNA): TGTGCCAGCAGTGATTGGGGGTTTGGCTCTGGGGCCAACGTCCTGACTTTC. It encodes CASSDWGFGSGANVLTF. The complete variable domain, with remaining parts taken from reference TRBV25-1 and TRBJ2-6, reads EADIYQTPRYLVIGTGKKITLECSQTMGHDKMYWYQQDPGMELHLIHYSYGVNSTEKGDLSSESTVSRIRTEHFPLTLESARPSHTSQYLCASSDWGFGSGANVLTFGAGSRLTVL.

This clonotype occurred a few times. The V gene is TRBV6-5, the J gene TRBJ2-2; D ambiguous. The CDR3 is 13 amino acids. Trimming stripped 0 bases from V and 6 bases from J, with 5 bases between. CDR1 MNHEY and CDR2 SVGAGI come from the germline V gene. CDR3 in DNA: TGTGCCAGCAGTTACTCGACTTCCGGGGAGCTGTTTTTT. Translating gives CASSYSTSGELFF.

This clonotype was seen at least ten times. This chain links TRBV6-5 with TRBJ2-3, with D maybe TRBD2 (5 bases). This CDR3 is built from 14 residues. Germline V gives CDR1 MNHEY, CDR2 SVGAGI. Between the trimmed V and J ends, which lost 0 bases and 4 bases, there was a span of 8 bases. CDR3 sequence (DNA): TGTGCCAGCAGTTACTCACCGAGGGCAGATACGCAGTATTTT. This translates into CASSYSPRADTQYF.

V and J are TRBV5-1 and TRBJ2-7; a weak D match, TRBD1 (6 bases). CDR3 length: 17 amino acids. Trimming pared 1 base from V and 1 base from J, leaving 18 bases between. The germline V gene encodes CDR1 SGHRS and CDR2 YFSETQ. CDR3 in amino acids: CASSLFYRTAQSYEQYF. The CDR3 DNA reads TGCGCCAGCAGCTTGTTTTATCGGACAGCCCAATCCTACGAGCAGTACTTC.